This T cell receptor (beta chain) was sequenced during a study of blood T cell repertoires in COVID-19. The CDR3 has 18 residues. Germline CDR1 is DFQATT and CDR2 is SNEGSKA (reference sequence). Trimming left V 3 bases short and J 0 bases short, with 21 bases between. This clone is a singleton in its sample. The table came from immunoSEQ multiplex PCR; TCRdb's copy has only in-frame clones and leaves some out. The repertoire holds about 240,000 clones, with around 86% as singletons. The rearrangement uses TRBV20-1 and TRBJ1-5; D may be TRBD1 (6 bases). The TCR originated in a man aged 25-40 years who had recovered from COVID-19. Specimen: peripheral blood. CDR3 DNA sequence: TGCAGTGCTAGTCTAATATCTAACCAACAGGGTAGCAATCAGCCCCAGCATTTT. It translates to CSASLISNQQGSNQPQHF.